Listed below are T cell receptor beta chains from one sample, sequenced in a study of blood T cell repertoires in COVID-19. TCRdb's table, derived via immunoSEQ multiplex PCR, lists solely in-frame clones and lacks some. Found here are 70,000 to 95,000 clones, roughly 80% of them singletons; the top ten hold about 12%. What was sequenced was peripheral blood. The source of these receptors is a woman aged 40 to 49 with active or convalescent COVID-19. Each CDR3 is given with its conserved first and last residue. Each record gives: J gene, clone size, V gene, D gene, CDR3 DNA, CDR3 protein. D genes are given only for firm matches. Not every row has a clone size; where given, it reads once, few, many or a size class.

j_call: TRBJ2-3; clone_size: .; v_call: TRBV10-3; d_call: TRBD2; cdr3_nt: TGTGCCATCTCAACCCAGACTAGCGGGATTAGCACAGATACGCAGTATTTT; cdr3_aa: CAISTQTSGISTDTQYF
j_call: TRBJ1-6; clone_size: .; v_call: TRBV6-2/TRBV6-3; d_call: .; cdr3_nt: TGTGCCAGCAGTTACAGCCTTTTTAATTCACCCCTCCACTTT; cdr3_aa: CASSYSLFNSPLHF
j_call: TRBJ1-2; clone_size: .; v_call: TRBV12-2; d_call: .; cdr3_nt: TGTGCAAGTCGCTTAGATGTAACGGACAGGGCTGGCTACACCTTC; cdr3_aa: CASRLDVTDRAGYTF
j_call: TRBJ2-7; clone_size: .; v_call: TRBV27; d_call: .; cdr3_nt: TGTGCCAGCGGACTACCGGGACGGAACTCCTACGAGCAGTACTTC; cdr3_aa: CASGLPGRNSYEQYF
j_call: TRBJ1-2; clone_size: .; v_call: TRBV19; d_call: .; cdr3_nt: TGTGCCAGTAGTATACTTCAGGCCCCGGGAGATGGCTACACCTTC; cdr3_aa: CASSILQAPGDGYTF
j_call: TRBJ2-3; clone_size: .; v_call: TRBV9; d_call: TRBD2; cdr3_nt: TGTGCCAGCAGCGTAGGAGCTAGCGGGAGAACAGATACGCAGTATTTT; cdr3_aa: CASSVGASGRTDTQYF
j_call: TRBJ2-3; clone_size: .; v_call: TRBV7-2; d_call: TRBD2; cdr3_nt: TGTGCCAGCAGCTCCATAACCGGGACTAGCGGGAGTGTCACAGATACGCAGTATTTT; cdr3_aa: CASSSITGTSGSVTDTQYF
j_call: TRBJ2-2; clone_size: .; v_call: TRBV4-3; d_call: TRBD2; cdr3_nt: TGCGCCAGCAGCCAAGTCCACGGGGGGGCGAACACCGGGGAGCTGTTTTTT; cdr3_aa: CASSQVHGGANTGELFF
j_call: TRBJ2-6; clone_size: .; v_call: TRBV19; d_call: TRBD1; cdr3_nt: TGTGCCAGTGGGACAGTGGCTGGGGCCAACGTCCTGACTTTC; cdr3_aa: CASGTVAGANVLTF
j_call: TRBJ1-2; clone_size: .; v_call: TRBV7-9; d_call: .; cdr3_nt: TGTGCCAGCAGCTTACTTGCCAGGGGATCAAACTATGGCTACACCTTC; cdr3_aa: CASSLLARGSNYGYTF
j_call: TRBJ2-5; clone_size: once; v_call: TRBV2; d_call: .; cdr3_nt: TGTGCCAGCAAAAGGACAAACCAAGAGACCCAGTACTTC; cdr3_aa: CASKRTNQETQYF
j_call: TRBJ1-6; clone_size: once; v_call: TRBV19; d_call: TRBD1; cdr3_nt: TGTGCCAGTAGTAGCGACAGGGTGTCATCACCCCTCCACTTT; cdr3_aa: CASSSDRVSSPLHF
j_call: TRBJ1-2; clone_size: once; v_call: TRBV13; d_call: TRBD1; cdr3_nt: TGTGCCAGCAGCTTAGCGGGACAGGTATATGGCTACACCTTC; cdr3_aa: CASSLAGQVYGYTF
j_call: TRBJ2-3; clone_size: .; v_call: TRBV6-2/TRBV6-3; d_call: .; cdr3_nt: TGTGCCAGCAGTCCGCTAATCACAGATACGCAGTATTTT; cdr3_aa: CASSPLITDTQYF
j_call: TRBJ2-1; clone_size: .; v_call: TRBV18; d_call: TRBD2; cdr3_nt: TGTGCCAGCTCACCGCGGACTAGCGGGAGCTACAATGAGCAGTTCTTC; cdr3_aa: CASSPRTSGSYNEQFF
j_call: TRBJ1-2; clone_size: .; v_call: TRBV24-1; d_call: .; cdr3_nt: TGTGCCACCAATGGTCCGAGCGGCTACACCTTC; cdr3_aa: CATNGPSGYTF
j_call: TRBJ2-3; clone_size: once; v_call: TRBV5-1; d_call: TRBD2; cdr3_nt: TGCGCCAGCAGCCGACTAGCGGGGGGGGTCCCAGATACGCAGTATTTT; cdr3_aa: CASSRLAGGVPDTQYF
j_call: TRBJ2-7; clone_size: .; v_call: TRBV7-2; d_call: .; cdr3_nt: TGTGCCAGCAGCCCCAGGGGTTTTGGGGTGGCCTACGAGCAGTACTTC; cdr3_aa: CASSPRGFGVAYEQYF
j_call: TRBJ1-2; clone_size: .; v_call: TRBV28; d_call: TRBD1; cdr3_nt: TGTGCCAGCAGTTTCCAGGGGGGAGACTATGGCTACACCTTC; cdr3_aa: CASSFQGGDYGYTF
j_call: TRBJ1-2; clone_size: .; v_call: TRBV30; d_call: TRBD1; cdr3_nt: TGTGCCTGGAGTCATAAAGCCGGGACAGGGGGGGATGGCTACACCTTC; cdr3_aa: CAWSHKAGTGGDGYTF
j_call: TRBJ1-2; clone_size: .; v_call: TRBV28; d_call: .; cdr3_nt: TGTGCCAGCAGTTTATTAGTCGTAGCTAACTATGGCTACACCTTC; cdr3_aa: CASSLLVVANYGYTF
j_call: TRBJ1-2; clone_size: .; v_call: TRBV5-6; d_call: TRBD1; cdr3_nt: TGTGCCAGCAGTTACTCCGGGACAGGGGCCGGTGGCTACACCTTC; cdr3_aa: CASSYSGTGAGGYTF
j_call: TRBJ2-3; clone_size: .; v_call: TRBV9; d_call: TRBD2; cdr3_nt: TGTGCCAGCAGCGTATGGCTAGCGGGGGGCACAGATACGCAGTATTTT; cdr3_aa: CASSVWLAGGTDTQYF
j_call: TRBJ2-7; clone_size: few; v_call: TRBV6-5; d_call: TRBD2; cdr3_nt: TGTGCCAGCAGTTACTCGGCGGGGGAGACCTACGAGCAGTACTTC; cdr3_aa: CASSYSAGETYEQYF
j_call: TRBJ2-5; clone_size: once; v_call: TRBV15; d_call: .; cdr3_nt: TGTGCCACCAGCAGAGATACGGGGTCCGGTTTGACCCAGTACTTC; cdr3_aa: CATSRDTGSGLTQYF
j_call: TRBJ2-1; clone_size: .; v_call: TRBV5-8; d_call: TRBD2; cdr3_nt: TGTGCCAGCAGCTTGGAGACTAGCGGGGGGAATAGGTTCTTC; cdr3_aa: CASSLETSGGNRFF
j_call: TRBJ2-1; clone_size: .; v_call: TRBV29-1; d_call: TRBD1; cdr3_nt: TGCAGCATTGGACAGGGGGCCGGTACATTTAGTGAGCAGTTCTTC; cdr3_aa: CSIGQGAGTFSEQFF
j_call: TRBJ2-1; clone_size: .; v_call: TRBV15; d_call: .; cdr3_nt: TGTGCCACCAGCAGAGAAAAGAGACAGTCCTACAATGAGCAGTTCTTC; cdr3_aa: CATSREKRQSYNEQFF
j_call: TRBJ1-4; clone_size: .; v_call: TRBV7-2; d_call: TRBD1; cdr3_nt: TGTGCCAGCAGCTTAGAGCCGGGACAGGGACAAGGACTGTTTTTT; cdr3_aa: CASSLEPGQGQGLFF
j_call: TRBJ1-5; clone_size: .; v_call: TRBV11-2; d_call: TRBD1; cdr3_nt: TGTGCCAGCAGCTTAGGGGGACAGGGTAATCAGCCCCAGCATTTT; cdr3_aa: CASSLGGQGNQPQHF
j_call: TRBJ2-1; clone_size: .; v_call: TRBV19; d_call: .; cdr3_nt: TGTGCCAGTAGTATATCAGGGGCAAGCTCCTACAATGAGCAGTTCTTC; cdr3_aa: CASSISGASSYNEQFF
j_call: TRBJ2-7; clone_size: .; v_call: TRBV2; d_call: .; cdr3_nt: TGTGCCAGCGGGAGGATAGGGAGCTCCTACGAGCAGTACTTC; cdr3_aa: CASGRIGSSYEQYF
j_call: TRBJ1-5; clone_size: .; v_call: TRBV30; d_call: .; cdr3_nt: TGTGCCTGGAGTGGACAGTTTGATCAGCCCCAGCATTTT; cdr3_aa: CAWSGQFDQPQHF
j_call: TRBJ1-1; clone_size: .; v_call: TRBV3-1/TRBV3-2; d_call: TRBD1; cdr3_nt: TGTGCCAGCAGCCAAAACTACGGGACAGGGATGAACACTGAAGCTTTCTTT; cdr3_aa: CASSQNYGTGMNTEAFF
j_call: TRBJ1-2; clone_size: .; v_call: TRBV27; d_call: .; cdr3_nt: TGTGCCAGCGGCGACCCGGGATATGGCTACACCTTC; cdr3_aa: CASGDPGYGYTF
j_call: TRBJ1-2; clone_size: .; v_call: TRBV6-5; d_call: .; cdr3_nt: TGTGCCAGCAGTCGGAGGAACTATGGCTACACCTTC; cdr3_aa: CASSRRNYGYTF
j_call: TRBJ2-7; clone_size: .; v_call: TRBV6-5; d_call: TRBD1; cdr3_nt: TGTGCCAGCCGGACAGGGGGCTCTTACGAGCAGTACTTC; cdr3_aa: CASRTGGSYEQYF
j_call: TRBJ1-1; clone_size: few; v_call: TRBV3-1/TRBV3-2; d_call: TRBD1; cdr3_nt: TGTGCCAGCAGCCCGGGTTTTCCGGGACAGGGGATGGGTTCTAACACTGAAGCTTTCTTT; cdr3_aa: CASSPGFPGQGMGSNTEAFF
j_call: TRBJ2-2; clone_size: .; v_call: TRBV7-9; d_call: TRBD2; cdr3_nt: TGTGCCAGCAGCCCTGGGAGCGGGGGGCCGAACACCGGGGAGCTGTTTTTT; cdr3_aa: CASSPGSGGPNTGELFF
j_call: TRBJ1-2; clone_size: .; v_call: TRBV6-5; d_call: .; cdr3_nt: TGTGCCAGCAGTTATTGGCCGGATGGCGGCTATGGCTACACCTTC; cdr3_aa: CASSYWPDGGYGYTF
j_call: TRBJ2-1; clone_size: .; v_call: TRBV7-3; d_call: TRBD2; cdr3_nt: TGTGCCAGCAGCTTAAGGCCGGGACTAGCGTTCAATGAGCAGTTCTTC; cdr3_aa: CASSLRPGLAFNEQFF
j_call: TRBJ1-2; clone_size: .; v_call: TRBV5-1; d_call: .; cdr3_nt: TGCGCAAGCTGGTCGGGGGGCGGCGGTGGCTACACCTTC; cdr3_aa: CASWSGGGGGYTF
j_call: TRBJ1-5; clone_size: few; v_call: TRBV28; d_call: .; cdr3_nt: TGTGCCAGCAGTCCTGGGGGAGGAGAAAATCAGCCCCAGCATTTT; cdr3_aa: CASSPGGGENQPQHF
j_call: TRBJ1-6; clone_size: .; v_call: TRBV6-5; d_call: .; cdr3_nt: TGTGCCAGCAGTTCCGACGACAGGAACCCCTCACCCCTCCACTTT; cdr3_aa: CASSSDDRNPSPLHF
j_call: TRBJ1-1; clone_size: .; v_call: TRBV20-1; d_call: .; cdr3_nt: TGCAGTGAGAGGCAGAAGACTGAAGCTTTCTTT; cdr3_aa: CSERQKTEAFF
j_call: TRBJ2-3; clone_size: .; v_call: TRBV7-2; d_call: TRBD2; cdr3_nt: TGTGCCAGCAGCCAACCGGGACTACTCACAGATACGCAGTATTTT; cdr3_aa: CASSQPGLLTDTQYF
j_call: TRBJ1-4; clone_size: .; v_call: TRBV5-4; d_call: TRBD1; cdr3_nt: TGTGCCAGCAGCCGACCGGGACAGGGGGGATATAATGAAAAACTGTTTTTT; cdr3_aa: CASSRPGQGGYNEKLFF
j_call: TRBJ2-1; clone_size: medium-sized; v_call: TRBV11-3; d_call: .; cdr3_nt: TGTGCCAGCAGCTTAGATAGGCCCCCGCCCAGGCGGGAAACTTACAATGAGCAGTTCTTC; cdr3_aa: CASSLDRPPPRRETYNEQFF
j_call: TRBJ2-1; clone_size: .; v_call: TRBV28; d_call: TRBD2; cdr3_nt: TGTGCCACCGTCGATCGGGCGGGGGGGCGCAATGAGCAGTTCTTC; cdr3_aa: CATVDRAGGRNEQFF
j_call: TRBJ2-3; clone_size: .; v_call: TRBV28; d_call: .; cdr3_nt: TGTGCCAGCAGACCCTGGGACATCACAGATACGCAGTATTTT; cdr3_aa: CASRPWDITDTQYF
j_call: TRBJ2-1; clone_size: many; v_call: TRBV28; d_call: TRBD2; cdr3_nt: TGTGCCAGCAGTTCCCCTAGCGGGAGACCCTCCTACAATGAGCAGTTCTTC; cdr3_aa: CASSSPSGRPSYNEQFF
j_call: TRBJ2-6; clone_size: .; v_call: TRBV15; d_call: .; cdr3_nt: TGTGCCACCAGCAGCCCAGGGTTCTCTGGGGCCAACGTCCTGACTTTC; cdr3_aa: CATSSPGFSGANVLTF
j_call: TRBJ2-3; clone_size: once; v_call: TRBV6-5; d_call: .; cdr3_nt: TGTGCCAGCAGGCCCCGGTCTAGCAGGACAGATACGCAGTATTTT; cdr3_aa: CASRPRSSRTDTQYF
j_call: TRBJ2-5; clone_size: .; v_call: TRBV6-1; d_call: .; cdr3_nt: TGTGCCAGCAGTGCAGCATTAGTCAAACCTCAAGAGACCCAGTACTTC; cdr3_aa: CASSAALVKPQETQYF
j_call: TRBJ2-2; clone_size: .; v_call: TRBV7-8; d_call: .; cdr3_nt: TGTGCCAGCAGCTTAGAAGCAGGGGCGAACACCGGGGAGCTGTTTTTT; cdr3_aa: CASSLEAGANTGELFF